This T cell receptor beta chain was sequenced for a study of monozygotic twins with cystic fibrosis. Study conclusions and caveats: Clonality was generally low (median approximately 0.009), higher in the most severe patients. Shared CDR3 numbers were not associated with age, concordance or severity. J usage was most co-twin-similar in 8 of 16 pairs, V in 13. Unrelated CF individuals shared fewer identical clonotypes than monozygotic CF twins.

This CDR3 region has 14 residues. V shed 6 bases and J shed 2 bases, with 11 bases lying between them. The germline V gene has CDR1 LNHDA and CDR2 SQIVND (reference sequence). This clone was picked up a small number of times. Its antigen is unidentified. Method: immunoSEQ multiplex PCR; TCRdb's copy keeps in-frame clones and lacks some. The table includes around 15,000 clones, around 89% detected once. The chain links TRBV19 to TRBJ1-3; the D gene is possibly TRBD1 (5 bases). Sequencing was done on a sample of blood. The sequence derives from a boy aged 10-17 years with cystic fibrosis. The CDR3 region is CASRGGVTGNTIYF. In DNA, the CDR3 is TGTGCCAGTAGAGGAGGGGTAACTGGAAACACCATATATTTT.